The rows below give T cell receptor beta chains drawn from one sample of a study of T-cell reconstitution after alpha-beta-depleted transplantation in children. TCRdb re-analysed the PCR reads in MiXCR, keeping a single row per CDR3 protein. This table has about 610,000 distinct CDR3 sequences, 10% appearing once. The sample consisted of PBMCs from the stem cell graft donor, taken from the stem cell graft. The receptors shown here come from a human donor who donated a stem cell graft to a child with acute myeloid leukemia. The CDR3 runs from the conserved cysteine through the conserved F or W. A D gene is named only where the DNA matches it firmly. Clone size appears in some rows only: once, few, many, or a class for an expanded clone.

- TRBJ2-3 TRBV11-3 TRBD2 CASSRTPRTSGRRASTDTQYF TGTGCCAGCAGCCGAACTCCGAGGACTAGCGGGAGGCGTGCTAGCACAGATACGCAGTATTTT
- TRBJ2-1 TRBV5-1 TRBD2 CASTPLAGEVNEQFF TGCGCCAGCACCCCCCTAGCGGGAGAGGTAAATGAGCAGTTCTTC
- TRBJ2-7 TRBV15 - CATSRDGTVSSYEQYF TGTGCCACCAGCAGAGATGGGACGGTGAGCTCCTACGAGCAGTACTTC
few TRBJ2-1 TRBV5-1 TRBD1 CASSFEGVTGGNEQFF TGCGCCAGCAGCTTCGAAGGGGTCACAGGGGGCAATGAGCAGTTCTTC
many TRBJ1-2 TRBV27 TRBD1 CASSLRQGGTSANYGYTF TGTGCCAGCAGTCTTCGACAGGGAGGGACCTCAGCTAACTATGGCTACACCTTC
many TRBJ2-5 TRBV12-3/TRBV12-4 - CASSLGRGDETQYF TGTGCCAGCAGCCTGGGCAGGGGGGATGAGACCCAGTACTTC
many TRBJ2-3 TRBV5-1 - CASSLSDSTDTQYF TGCGCCAGCAGCTTGAGCGATAGCACAGATACGCAGTATTTT
many TRBJ2-2 TRBV11-1 - CASGDSPNTGELFF TGTGCCAGCGGAGACAGCCCGAACACCGGGGAGCTGTTTTTT
few TRBJ2-1 TRBV14 - CASSQDLGSEQFF TGTGCCAGCAGCCAAGATTTAGGGAGTGAGCAGTTCTTC
- TRBJ2-1 TRBV29-1 - CSVELNYNEQFF TGCAGCGTGGAGCTTAACTACAATGAGCAGTTCTTC
few TRBJ2-5 TRBV27 - CASQNTAGETQYF TGTGCCAGCCAAAATACCGCGGGGGAGACCCAGTACTTC
many TRBJ1-5 TRBV14 - CASSRAGGANQPQHF TGTGCCAGCAGCCGAGCGGGCGGAGCCAATCAGCCCCAGCATTTT
- TRBJ1-4 TRBV7-3 TRBD1 CASSLTGQGPNEKLFF TGTGCCAGCAGCTTAACGGGACAGGGACCTAATGAAAAACTGTTTTTT
- TRBJ1-2 TRBV12-3/TRBV12-4 - CASSNRAEYGYTF TGTGCCAGCAGTAACCGGGCCGAGTATGGCTACACCTTC
few TRBJ2-3 TRBV19 - CASSTESGTDQYF TGTGCCAGTAGTACCGAGTCCGGGACGGATCAGTATTTT
many TRBJ1-6 TRBV28 - CASSTRGRQSSYNSPLHF TGTGCCAGCAGTACTCGAGGACGACAGAGCTCCTATAATTCACCCCTCCACTTT
- TRBJ1-6 TRBV6-4 - CASSLTGWDSPLHF TGTGCCAGCAGCTTGACAGGATGGGATTCACCCCTCCACTTT
few TRBJ2-1 TRBV12-3/TRBV12-4 TRBD2 CASSAGLAINEQFF TGTGCCAGCAGCGCGGGACTAGCTATCAATGAGCAGTTCTTC
- TRBJ2-3 TRBV6-2/TRBV6-3 - CASSDSGYSTDTQYF TGTGCCAGCAGCGACTCCGGATACAGCACAGATACGCAGTATTTT
- TRBJ2-7 TRBV18 TRBD1 CATQRGTGSNEQYF TGTGCCACCCAACGGGGGACAGGGTCCAACGAGCAGTACTTC
many TRBJ1-5 TRBV12-3/TRBV12-4 TRBD1 CASSLATPTGGQPQHF TGTGCCAGCAGTTTAGCAACCCCTACAGGGGGTCAGCCCCAGCATTTT
few TRBJ2-1 TRBV5-1 - CASSLDGARQGNEQFF TGCGCCAGCAGCTTGGATGGGGCCCGGCAGGGCAATGAGCAGTTCTTC
many TRBJ2-5 TRBV29-1 TRBD1 CSVMGQEETQYF TGCAGCGTTATGGGACAGGAAGAGACCCAGTACTTC
many TRBJ2-5 TRBV5-6 - CASSLDPVTQYF TGTGCCAGCAGCTTGGACCCGGTGACCCAGTACTTC
many TRBJ2-3 TRBV20-1 - CSARAPAHTDTQYF TGCAGTGCTAGAGCCCCTGCCCACACAGATACGCAGTATTTT
- TRBJ2-2 TRBV4-1 TRBD2 CASSPELGLADTGELFF TGCGCCAGCAGCCCCGAACTAGGGCTAGCGGACACCGGGGAGCTGTTTTTT
- TRBJ2-7 TRBV29-1 TRBD2 CSVGLAYSYEQYF TGCAGCGTTGGACTAGCGTACTCCTACGAGCAGTACTTC